This entry lists 8 T cell receptor beta chains sequenced from one sample in a study of cytomegalovirus exposure and HLA in healthy donors. 13 Jbeta primers and 60 Vbeta primers were used for the PCR. Clones were sequenced by immunoSEQ multiplex PCR, and TCRdb holds only the in-frame ones, with some missing. The table records tens of thousands of clones, just over 65% of them present only once. The sequenced sample consisted of PBMCs. The receptors were gathered from a man aged 30 to 45 in good health and CMV-seronegative.

This clone has more than one count but fewer than ten. The chain has TRBV5-1 and TRBJ2-5; 7 nucleotides align to TRBD1. Looked up from germline, CDR1 is SGHRS and CDR2 is YFSETQ. J lost 5 bases, V lost 2 bases, and 6 bases had no gene match. The CDR3 is 14 residues long. The CDR3 reads CASSLETGRETQYF. CDR3 bases: TGCGCCAGCAGCTTAGAGACAGGGCGGGAGACCCAGTACTTC.

The table lists this clone with a few counts. V and J are TRBV6-4 and TRBJ1-1; D is undetermined. The CDR3 spans 16 residues. CDR1 and CDR2 (germline): MRHNA, SNTAGT. V lost 4 bases to trimming and J lost 0 bases, with 15 bases between them. The CDR3 here is CASSAPGREVNTEAFF. DNA of the CDR3: TGTGCCAGCAGTGCCCCTGGGAGGGAAGTGAACACTGAAGCTTTCTTT.

The chain is built from TRBV11-2 and TRBJ1-1, with 7 nucleotides matching TRBD1. Trimming took 5 bases from V and 7 from J; bases not matched to a gene: 13. This CDR3 is built from 15 residues. Per the germline V gene, CDR1 is SGHAT and CDR2 is FQNNGV. CDR3 coding DNA: TGTGCCAGCAGCCCCCTCCAGCAGGGGGTACTTGAAGCTTTCTTT. Translation gives CASSPLQQGVLEAFF.

CDR3 coding DNA: TGTGCCAGCAGCTTAGGTGGGAGAACCGAGCAGTACTTC. It encodes CASSLGGRTEQYF. The V call is TRBV5-6, the J call TRBJ2-7; maybe TRBD2 (5 bases). CDR1 is SGHDT and CDR2 is YYEEEE in the germline V gene. Between the trimmed V and J ends, which lost 2 bases and 6 bases, there was a span of 12 bases. The CDR3 contains 13 residues.

This clone was seen only a few times. This chain uses TRBV7-2 with TRBJ2-7, with TRBD1 matching over 9 bases. This CDR3 region has 14 residues. Germline CDR1 SGHTA, CDR2 FQGNSA. Trimming took 5 bases from V and 3 from J; bases not matched to a gene: 5. The CDR3 loop is CASSARGQGYEQYF. CDR3 bases: TGTGCCAGCAGCGCCAGGGGACAGGGCTACGAGCAGTACTTC.

The chain combines TRBV5-1 with TRBJ2-2; possible D gene TRBD1, 6 bases. Germline lookup yields CDR1 SGHRS and CDR2 YFSETQ. Trimming removed 0 bases from V and 2 bases from J, with 11 bases in between. This CDR3 is 16 amino acids long. This CDR3 is CASSLASGVNTGELFF. The CDR3, as DNA: TGCGCCAGCAGCTTGGCCTCAGGGGTTAACACCGGGGAGCTGTTTTTT.

The rearrangement uses TRBV5-1 and TRBJ2-3; D might be TRBD1 (6 bases). The V gene lost 0 bases and the J gene lost 2 bases, with 10 bases spanning the gap. This CDR3 has 15 residues. Germline V gene lookup returns CDR1 SGHRS and CDR2 YFSETQ. The CDR3 region is CASSLGGRVTDTQYF. CDR3 DNA: TGCGCCAGCAGCTTGGGGGGGCGCGTCACAGATACGCAGTATTTT.

This clone has just a few counts. This chain joins TRBV13 and TRBJ1-4; 8 bases are a match to TRBD1. Germline V gene data show CDR1 as PRHDT and CDR2 as FYEKMQ (reference sequence). This CDR3 comprises 14 residues. V trimming: 1 base; J trimming: 8 bases; junction bases outside the gene matches: 3. The chain's CDR3 is CASSLAQGAEKLFF. The CDR3 DNA follows: TGTGCCAGCAGCTTAGCGCAGGGGGCGGAAAAACTGTTTTTT. Based on the CDR3 plus reference TRBV13 and TRBJ1-4, the full variable domain is AAGVIQSPRHLIKEKRETATLKCYPIPRHDTVYWYQQGPGQDPQFLISFYEKMQSDKGSIPDRFSAQQFSDYHSELNMSSLELGDSALYFCASSLAQGAEKLFFGSGTQLSVL.